The 2 T cell receptor beta chains below come from one sample, sequenced in a study of shared clonotypes between healthy human individuals. The method was immunoSEQ multiplex PCR; TCRdb's version includes in-frame clones alone and lacks a portion of them. Among fewer than 850,000 clones listed, about 90% were seen once. Sequenced input: memory CD8+ T cells from PBMCs. Subset of the sample: CD45RO+ cells pooled with CCR7-negative TemRA cells. These receptors originate from a young man in good health. Some clones in this sample may be carry-over from other donors' samples.

The chain employs TRBV9 and TRBJ2-2; D may be TRBD2 (5 bases). The CDR3 is 13 amino acids. CDR1 SGDLS and CDR2 YYNGEE come from the germline V gene. Trimming cost V 0 bases and J 8 bases, with 8 bases left between them. CDR3 bases: TGTGCCAGCAGCGTAGCCACGGGAGGGGAGCTGTTTTTT. It encodes CASSVATGGELFF. Using reference TRBV9 and TRBJ2-2 for the parts outside the CDR3, the full variable domain is DSGVTQTPKHLITATGQRVTLRCSPRSGDLSVYWYQQSLDQGLQFLIQYYNGEERAKGNILERFSAQQFPDLHSELNLSSLELGDSALYFCASSVATGGELFFGEGSRLTVL.

This chain links TRBV28 with TRBJ1-2, with D tentatively TRBD1 (5 bases). Trimming cost V 1 base and J 6 bases, with 21 bases left between them. The CDR3 covers 17 residues. Per germline, CDR1 MDHEN and CDR2 SYDVKM. The CDR3 is CASSLSDGFSGYNGYTF. The DNA of the CDR3 is TGTGCCAGCAGTTTATCAGACGGGTTCTCAGGGTATAATGGCTACACCTTC.